The clone carrying this TCR beta chain was detected a few times. The table came from immunoSEQ multiplex PCR; TCRdb's copy has only in-frame clones and leaves some out. Among more than 25,000 clones, 70% to 90% were seen once, and the ten largest hold 3.5% to 5%. The sample is drawn from a study of control samples from healthy donors and cancer patients. Germline CDR1 MDHEN, CDR2 SYDVKM. Trimming shortened V by 3 bases and J by 7 bases, and 19 bases separated the two germline ends. The CDR3 spans 15 residues. This TCR derives from a female donor with melanoma. The V gene is TRBV28, the J gene TRBJ2-7, with a possible D match to TRBD2 (5 bases). Source material: formalin-fixed, paraffin-embedded tissue. CDR3 DNA sequence: TGTGCCAGCAGTTTGATACCCTCGACTGGAGGAGAGCAGTACTTC. Encoded protein: CASSLIPSTGGEQYF.